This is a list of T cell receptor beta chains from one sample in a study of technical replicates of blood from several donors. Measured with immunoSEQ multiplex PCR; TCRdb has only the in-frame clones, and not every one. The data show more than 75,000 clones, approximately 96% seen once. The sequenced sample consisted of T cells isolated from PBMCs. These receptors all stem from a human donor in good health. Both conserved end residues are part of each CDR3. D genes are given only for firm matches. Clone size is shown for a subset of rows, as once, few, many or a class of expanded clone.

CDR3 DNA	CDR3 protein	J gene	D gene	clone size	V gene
TGTGCCAGCAGCATCCCAAGTGGAGTCCCTTTCTTT	CASSIPSGVPFF	TRBJ1-1	-	-	TRBV28
TGTGCCAGCAGCTTAGCGTCCAAGGGAAGAGGGACCGGGGAGCTGTTTTTT	CASSLASKGRGTGELFF	TRBJ2-2	-	-	TRBV7-9
TGTGCCAGCAGCCAAGCTCTAGCGGGGATCTATTCTGATACGCAGTATTTT	CASSQALAGIYSDTQYF	TRBJ2-3	TRBD2	-	TRBV4-2
TGTGCCAGCAGCTTAGCGCCGCCCAGGGGTACAGATACGCAGTATTTT	CASSLAPPRGTDTQYF	TRBJ2-3	-	-	TRBV7-6
TGTGCCAGCATGATGTGGGGGACAGCAGAGACCCAAGAGACCCAGTACTTC	CASMMWGTAETQETQYF	TRBJ2-5	TRBD1	-	TRBV28
TGCGCCAGCAGCCAAGCTGGGGCGGGGAATTACTACGAGCAGTACTTC	CASSQAGAGNYYEQYF	TRBJ2-7	-	-	TRBV4-1
TGTGCCTGGAGTGTCCCCTTCCGGTACTATGGCTACACCTTC	CAWSVPFRYYGYTF	TRBJ1-2	-	-	TRBV30
TGTGCCTGGAGTGTACTCAGCGGTTTCAACATTCAGTACTTC	CAWSVLSGFNIQYF	TRBJ2-4	-	-	TRBV30
TGTGCCAGCAGCCGTGGTAGGGGACAGGGTGGTTCTGGGGCCAACGTCCTGACTTTC	CASSRGRGQGGSGANVLTF	TRBJ2-6	TRBD1	-	TRBV9
TGCGCCAGCAGCCCGCCGGGAGTAGGAACCGGGGAGCTGTTTTTT	CASSPPGVGTGELFF	TRBJ2-2	-	-	TRBV4-1
TGCAGCGTTGAAAAACCCCTCCCCGGCGGCGGCATGTACAATGAGCAGTTCTTC	CSVEKPLPGGGMYNEQFF	TRBJ2-1	-	once	TRBV29-1
TGTGCCAGCAGCGTAGGGCCCCCAGATACGCAGTATTTT	CASSVGPPDTQYF	TRBJ2-3	-	few	TRBV9
TGTGCCAGCAGTTACCAGGGATACTATGGCTACACCTTC	CASSYQGYYGYTF	TRBJ1-2	-	-	TRBV6-5
TGTGCCAGCAGATCGACAGGGGGACTTACTGAAGCTTTCTTT	CASRSTGGLTEAFF	TRBJ1-1	TRBD1	-	TRBV28
TGTGCCAGCAGCTTCGCTGGAAACACCATATATTTT	CASSFAGNTIYF	TRBJ1-3	-	-	TRBV5-5
TGTGCCAGCAGCGATCTCACTAGCGGGGTTGGTGAGCAGTTCTTC	CASSDLTSGVGEQFF	TRBJ2-1	TRBD2	-	TRBV7-9
TGTGCCAGCAGTTTGACCGGGACTAGCGGCTCCTACGAGCAGTACTTC	CASSLTGTSGSYEQYF	TRBJ2-7	TRBD2	-	TRBV27
TGTGCCAGCAGCGTTGGGGAGGCCTACGAGCAGTACTTC	CASSVGEAYEQYF	TRBJ2-7	-	-	TRBV11-3
TGCGCCAGCAGCCACCCGGGGGGGGTTTCACACACTGAAGCTTTCTTT	CASSHPGGVSHTEAFF	TRBJ1-1	-	-	TRBV4-1
TGTGCCAGCAGTTCCGCTCTTACAGGGGCGAACACTGAAGCTTTCTTT	CASSSALTGANTEAFF	TRBJ1-1	TRBD1	-	TRBV27
TGCGCCAGCAGCTTCGGACAGGGGGCTAACTATGGCTACACCTTC	CASSFGQGANYGYTF	TRBJ1-2	TRBD1	-	TRBV5-1
TGTGCCAGCAGTGTGACAGGTGAGCAGTACTTC	CASSVTGEQYF	TRBJ2-7	-	-	TRBV6-1
TGCGCCAGCAGCCAAGGACAGGGAAGCGGCTATGGCTACACCTTC	CASSQGQGSGYGYTF	TRBJ1-2	TRBD1	-	TRBV5-1
TGTGCCAGCAGCCCCAAGATTGGAAATCGGTTTGCGGGGGCCTACGAGCAGTACTTC	CASSPKIGNRFAGAYEQYF	TRBJ2-7	TRBD2	-	TRBV4-2
TGCGCCAGCAGCTTGGGGACAGCCAGAAACTACGAGCAGTACTTC	CASSLGTARNYEQYF	TRBJ2-7	-	-	TRBV5-1
TGTGCCAGCAGCTTATCAATGATAGCGGGAGCTCAAGAGCAGTTCTTC	CASSLSMIAGAQEQFF	TRBJ2-1	TRBD2	-	TRBV11-1